Presented here are 2 T cell receptor beta chains from one specimen sequenced in a study of blood T cell repertoires in COVID-19. Method: immunoSEQ multiplex PCR; TCRdb's copy keeps in-frame clones and lacks some. Here the sample spans 130,000 to 150,000 clones, under 90% being singletons. Sequenced: peripheral blood. These receptors all come from a human donor in a cohort sampled during active COVID-19.

This chain connects TRBV15 to TRBJ1-2; tentative D call: TRBD1 (5 bases). Germline values: CDR1 LNHNV, CDR2 YYDKDF (reference sequence). The CDR3 length is 14 residues. With 4 bases removed from V and 6 bases from J, the gap between germline ends came to 15 bases. DNA for the CDR3: TGTGCCACCAGCACCACCTGGGGGGATGATGGCTACACCTTC. Translated: CATSTTWGDDGYTF.

In nucleotides, the CDR3 is TGTGCCAGCAGCCGTCCCGGGACAGGGAGCGAGCAGTACTTC. Its translation is CASSRPGTGSEQYF. This chain uses TRBV3-1 (or the pseudogene TRBV3-2) with TRBJ2-7, with 9 positions matching TRBD1. V lost 4 bases and J lost 6; bases outside the gene matches: 7. This CDR3 has 14 amino acids. Per the germline V gene, CDR1 is LGHDT and CDR2 is YNNKEL (reference sequence).